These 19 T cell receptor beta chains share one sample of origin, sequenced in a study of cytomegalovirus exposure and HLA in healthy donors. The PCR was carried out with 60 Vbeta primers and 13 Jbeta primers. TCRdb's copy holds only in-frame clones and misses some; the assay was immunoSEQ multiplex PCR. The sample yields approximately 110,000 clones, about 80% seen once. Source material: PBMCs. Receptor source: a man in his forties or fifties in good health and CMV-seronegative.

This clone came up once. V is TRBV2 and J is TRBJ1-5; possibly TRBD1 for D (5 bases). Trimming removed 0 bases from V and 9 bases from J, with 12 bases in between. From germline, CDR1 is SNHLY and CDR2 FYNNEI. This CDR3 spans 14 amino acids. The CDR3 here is CASSEAWTDRPQHF. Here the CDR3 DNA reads TGTGCCAGCAGTGAAGCGTGGACCGACAGGCCCCAGCATTTT.

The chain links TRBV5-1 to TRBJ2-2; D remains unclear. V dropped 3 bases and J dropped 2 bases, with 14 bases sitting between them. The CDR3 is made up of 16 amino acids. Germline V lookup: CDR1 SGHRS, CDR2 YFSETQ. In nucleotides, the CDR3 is TGCGCCAGCAGCTCCGGTATCGTTCTAAACACCGGGGAGCTGTTTTTT. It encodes CASSSGIVLNTGELFF.

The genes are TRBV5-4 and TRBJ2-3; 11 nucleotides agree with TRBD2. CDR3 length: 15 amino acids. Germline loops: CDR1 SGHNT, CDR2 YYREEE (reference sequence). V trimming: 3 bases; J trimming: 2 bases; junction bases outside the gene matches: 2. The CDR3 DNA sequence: TGTGCCAGCAGCTCGACTAGCGGGGCCACAGATACGCAGTATTTT. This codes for CASSSTSGATDTQYF. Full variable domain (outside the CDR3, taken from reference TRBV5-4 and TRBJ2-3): ETGVTQSPTHLIKTRGQQVTLRCSSQSGHNTVSWYQQALGQGPQFIFQYYREEENGRGNFPPRFSGLQFPNYSSELNVNALELDDSALYLCASSSTSGATDTQYFGPGTRLTVL.

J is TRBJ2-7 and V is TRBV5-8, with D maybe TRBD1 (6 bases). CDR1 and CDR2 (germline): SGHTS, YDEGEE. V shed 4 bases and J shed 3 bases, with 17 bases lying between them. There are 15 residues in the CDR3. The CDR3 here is CASSEQGRFGYEQYF. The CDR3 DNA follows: TGTGCCAGCAGCGAACAGGGTCGATTTGGCTACGAGCAGTACTTC.

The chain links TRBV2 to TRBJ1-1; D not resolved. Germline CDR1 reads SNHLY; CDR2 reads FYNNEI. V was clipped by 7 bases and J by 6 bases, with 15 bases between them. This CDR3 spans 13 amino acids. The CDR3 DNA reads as TGTGCCAGCACGCGGGCACCTGGGGCTGAAGCTTTCTTT. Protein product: CASTRAPGAEAFF.

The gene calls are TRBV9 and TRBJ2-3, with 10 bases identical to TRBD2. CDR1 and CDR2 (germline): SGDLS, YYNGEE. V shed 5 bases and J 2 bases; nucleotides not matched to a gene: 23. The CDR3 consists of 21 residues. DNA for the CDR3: TGTGCCAGCAGGCCAGATTCCCTTAGCGGGGGGTCGGATACCCTCACAGATACGCAGTATTTT. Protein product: CASRPDSLSGGSDTLTDTQYF.

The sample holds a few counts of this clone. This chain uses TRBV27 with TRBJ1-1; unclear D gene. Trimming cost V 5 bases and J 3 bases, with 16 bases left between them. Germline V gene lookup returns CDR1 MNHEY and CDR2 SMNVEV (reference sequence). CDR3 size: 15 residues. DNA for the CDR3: TGTGCCAGCAGTCCCCAAGTCGATCGGTACACTGAAGCTTTCTTT. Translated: CASSPQVDRYTEAFF.

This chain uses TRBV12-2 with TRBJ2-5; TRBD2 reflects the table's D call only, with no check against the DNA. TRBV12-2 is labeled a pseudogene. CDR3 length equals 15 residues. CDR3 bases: TGTGCAAGTCGCCGACTAGCGGGGGGGGTAGAGACCCAGTACTTC. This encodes CASRRLAGGVETQYF.

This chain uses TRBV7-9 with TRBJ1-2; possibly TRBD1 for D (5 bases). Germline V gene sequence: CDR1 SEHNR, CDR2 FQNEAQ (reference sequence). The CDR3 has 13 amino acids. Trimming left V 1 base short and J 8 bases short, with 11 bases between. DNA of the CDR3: TGTGCCAGCAGCTTAGTCGGGGGGTACGGCTACACCTTC. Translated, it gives CASSLVGGYGYTF.

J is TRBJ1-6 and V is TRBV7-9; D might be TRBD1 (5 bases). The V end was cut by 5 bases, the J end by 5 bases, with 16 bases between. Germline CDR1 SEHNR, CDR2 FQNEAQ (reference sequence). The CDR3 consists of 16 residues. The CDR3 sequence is CASSPRGGTNNSPLHF. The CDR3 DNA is TGTGCCAGCAGCCCTCGGGGGGGAACAAATAATTCACCCCTCCACTTT.

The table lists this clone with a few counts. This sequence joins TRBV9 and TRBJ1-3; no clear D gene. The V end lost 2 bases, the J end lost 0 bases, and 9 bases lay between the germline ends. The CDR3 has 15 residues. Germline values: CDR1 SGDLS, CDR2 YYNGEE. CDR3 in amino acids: CASSVLASSGNTIYF. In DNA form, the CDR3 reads TGTGCCAGCAGCGTGTTAGCCTCCTCTGGAAACACCATATATTTT.

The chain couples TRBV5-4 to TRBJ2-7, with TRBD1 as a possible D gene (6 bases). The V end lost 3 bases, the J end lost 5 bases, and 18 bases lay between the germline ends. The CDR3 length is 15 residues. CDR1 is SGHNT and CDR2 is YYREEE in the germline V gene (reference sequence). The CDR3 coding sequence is TGTGCCAGCAGCTCTTTTCGACCTGGGGGCAACGAGCAGTACTTC. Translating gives CASSSFRPGGNEQYF.

The CDR3: CASWGGVSNNEKLFF. In DNA, the CDR3 is TGTGCCAGCTGGGGGGGCGTTTCCAATAATGAAAAACTGTTTTTT. The chain carries TRBV6-5 and TRBJ1-4; D may be TRBD1 (6 bases). Trimming stripped 8 bases from V and 4 bases from J, with 17 bases between. Looked up from germline, CDR1 is MNHEY and CDR2 is SVGAGI. The CDR3 contains 15 residues.

The CDR3 region has the DNA TGCAGCGTAACCTCCCTGAGAGGGAACTACTACGAGCAGTACTTC. As protein: CSVTSLRGNYYEQYF. This chain uses TRBV29-1 with TRBJ2-7, with a weak D call TRBD2 (5 bases). This CDR3 comprises 15 residues. V was cut by 6 bases and J by 3 bases, with 21 bases left in between. CDR1 and CDR2 (germline): SQVTM, ANQGSEA.

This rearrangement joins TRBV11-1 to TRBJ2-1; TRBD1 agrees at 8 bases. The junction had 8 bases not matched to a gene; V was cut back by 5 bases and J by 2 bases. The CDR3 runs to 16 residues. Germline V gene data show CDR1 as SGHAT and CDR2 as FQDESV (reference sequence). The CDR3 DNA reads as TGTGCCAGCAGCAGCCGTTTGGGACAGGCCTACAATGAGCAGTTCTTC. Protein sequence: CASSSRLGQAYNEQFF. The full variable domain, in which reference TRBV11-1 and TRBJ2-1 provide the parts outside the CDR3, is EAEVAQSPRYKITEKSQAVAFWCDPISGHATLYWYRQILGQGPELLVQFQDESVVDDSQLPKDRFSAERLKGVDSTLKIQPAELGDSAMYLCASSSRLGQAYNEQFFGPGTRLTVL.

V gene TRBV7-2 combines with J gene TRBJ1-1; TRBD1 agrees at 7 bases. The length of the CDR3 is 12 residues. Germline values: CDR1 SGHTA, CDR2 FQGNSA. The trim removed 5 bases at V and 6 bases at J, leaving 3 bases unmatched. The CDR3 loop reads CASSQGTAEAFF. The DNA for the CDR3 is TGTGCCAGCAGCCAAGGGACAGCTGAAGCTTTCTTT.

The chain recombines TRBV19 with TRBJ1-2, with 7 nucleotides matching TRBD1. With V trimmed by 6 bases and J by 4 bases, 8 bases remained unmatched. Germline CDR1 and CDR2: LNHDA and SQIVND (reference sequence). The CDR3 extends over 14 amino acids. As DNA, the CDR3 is TGTGCCAGTAGACCGACAGGGTACTCCTATGGCTACACCTTC. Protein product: CASRPTGYSYGYTF.

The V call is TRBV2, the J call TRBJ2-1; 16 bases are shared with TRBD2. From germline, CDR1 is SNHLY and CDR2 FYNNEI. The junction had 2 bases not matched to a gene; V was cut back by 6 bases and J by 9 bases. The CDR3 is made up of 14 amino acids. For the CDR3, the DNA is TGTGCCAGCAGGGGACTAGCGGGGGGGGTTGAGCAGTTCTTC. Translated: CASRGLAGGVEQFF.

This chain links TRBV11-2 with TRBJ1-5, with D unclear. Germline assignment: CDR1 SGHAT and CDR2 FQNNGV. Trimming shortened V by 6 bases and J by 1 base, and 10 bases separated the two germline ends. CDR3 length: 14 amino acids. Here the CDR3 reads CASSSPGSNQPQHF. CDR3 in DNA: TGTGCCAGCAGTTCCCCCGGGAGCAATCAGCCCCAGCATTTT.